This paragraph covers one T cell receptor beta chain sequence. What antigen it recognizes has not been identified. No quality values exist for individual bases; no much larger clone is one base distant. Trimming at the junction amounts to 0 bases on V and 4 bases on J, and the germline ends lie 10 bases apart. Looking up the germline V gene yields CDR1 SGHVS and CDR2 FQNEAQ. From cysteine to phenylalanine, the CDR3 is 15 amino acids long. The CDR3 DNA has 45 bases and is translated from base 1. This sample is drawn from a study of T cell responses to AZD1222 COVID-19 vaccine (dated by TCRdb to the early 2020s). Regarding the complete study: A total of 240 or so trial participants underwent TCR sequencing, of whom roughly 210 had received two doses of AZD1222 and 26 had received two doses of the MenACWY control vaccine. Trial participants were enrolled by age into subgroups of 18-55, 56-69 and 70-plus years, and around 150, 29 and 61 TCR-sequenced participants, respectively, were included in these subgroups. What the study reported, not specific to this receptor: Participants were mostly white British and included more females than males, and it was suggested by the authors that clonal diversity may have been underestimated. A significant rise in spike-specific TCR breadth and depth was observed after two AZD1222 doses relative to day 0 and relative to MenACWY recipients. Conclusions about previously exposed vaccinees are limited because only a handful of AZD1222 recipients were SARS-CoV-2 seropositive at baseline. Because no samples from the day 14 peak response were available, repertoires could be characterized only after the peak T cell response. CD4 TCRs associated with the vaccine covered the entire spike protein, and the dominant responses were in regions 160-218 and 743-854. Reportedly, almost half of the unique spike-specific TCRs recognized epitopes lying outside the regions that are mutated in the B.1.351 and B.1.1.7 variants. The 56-69-year group was small, and its depth increase did not reach significance, likely because of low power.

The label giving this sample's time point can be read as: about 28 days (+/-7) after the second vaccine dose. AZD1222 recipients given second doses at about 4 weeks or at about 12 weeks were pooled, since spike-specific TCR depth and breadth were not found to differ between the two schedules. Vaccinee samples were obtained from the UK trials COV001 and COV002, which included a single-blind randomized controlled phase 2/3 trial of AZD1222 (ChAdOx1 nCoV-19) in healthy adults. For TCRbeta chain sequencing, PBMC samples from trial participants were taken at day 0 and at day 28 after the second dose. The CDR3 regions of human TCRbeta chains were analyzed by immunosequencing. Turning to the authors' computational methods: Repertoire TCRs were matched against a reference library of SARS-CoV-2-specific TCRs generated with the MIRA antigen-specificity platform. Breadth was defined as the fraction of unique TCRs that were SARS-CoV-2-associated. Depth was defined as the fraction of total T cells that were SARS-CoV-2-associated. Using the MIRA data, every spike-specific TCR was mapped to the spike region that the TCR reacted to and assigned to either a CD4 or a CD8 class. Log10-transformed breadth and depth values were compared by one-way ANOVA with Sidak's multiple comparisons tests. TCRdb took this table from immuneACCESS and kept in-frame rearrangements with V and J called. Such tables lack part of the clones; where checked against another copy, unresolved V genes explain under half of the gap, and the rest is unexplained. That table gives V, J and clone size, and the DNA gave D and trimming. The sample includes about 180,000 clones, with just over 85% observed a single time. 11% of the sample lies in the top ten.

The V and J segments used are TRBV7-8 and TRBJ1-5; confidence is insufficient to name the D gene. The material sequenced was peripheral blood, taken 28 days after the second AZD1222 dose. This TCR was sampled from an adult who received the AZD1222 COVID-19 vaccine. The DNA sequence is given as TGTGCCAGCAGCTTAGCTGCCGTAATAAATCAGCCCCAGCATTTT. It encodes CASSLAAVINQPQHF. With the portions outside the CDR3 filled from the reference TRBV7-8 and TRBJ1-5 genes, the complete variable region becomes GAGVSQSPRYKVAKRGQDVALRCDPISGHVSLFWYQQALGQGPEFLTYFQNEAQLDKSGLPSDRFFAERPEGSVSTLKIQRTQQEDSAVYLCASSLAAVINQPQHFGDGTRLSIL.